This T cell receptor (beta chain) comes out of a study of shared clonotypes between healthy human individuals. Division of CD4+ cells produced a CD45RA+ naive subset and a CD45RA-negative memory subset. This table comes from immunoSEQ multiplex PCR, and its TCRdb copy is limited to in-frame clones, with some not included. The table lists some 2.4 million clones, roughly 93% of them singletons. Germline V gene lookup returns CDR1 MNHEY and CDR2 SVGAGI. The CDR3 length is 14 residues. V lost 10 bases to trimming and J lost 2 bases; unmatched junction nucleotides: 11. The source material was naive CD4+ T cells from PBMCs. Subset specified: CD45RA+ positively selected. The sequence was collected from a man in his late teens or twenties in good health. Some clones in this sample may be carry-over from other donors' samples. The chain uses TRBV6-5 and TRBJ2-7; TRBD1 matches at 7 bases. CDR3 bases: TGTGCCACGACAGGGCTTGGCGGAGCCTACGAGCAGTACTTC. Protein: CATTGLGGAYEQYF.